This is a list of T cell receptor beta chains from one sample in a study of cytomegalovirus exposure and HLA in healthy donors. The assay was immunoSEQ multiplex PCR, and TCRdb's table has in-frame clones only and misses some. The table lists roughly 180,000 clones, 80% of them singletons. The source material was PBMCs. The source is a man aged 25 to 40 in good health and CMV-seronegative. Both conserved end residues are trimmed from each CDR3.

TRBJ2-7 | TRBV30 | AWSAGQGAFYEQY
TRBJ2-7 | TRBV7-9 | ASILGGGSGYEQY
TRBJ2-3 | TRBV7-2 | ASSPLRAMDTQY
TRBJ2-5 | TRBV11-2 | ASSLRLRETQY
TRBJ1-2 | TRBV10-1 | ASSPDRNYGYT
TRBJ2-3 | TRBV5-6 | ASSWSGTSTDTQY
TRBJ2-3 | TRBV9 | ASSPPGGPQDTQY
TRBJ1-1 | TRBV30 | AWRVQGTNTEAF
TRBJ2-7 | TRBV5-8 | ASSSGAASGSPYEQY
TRBJ1-1 | TRBV25-1 | ASSDTGHFNAFEAF
TRBJ2-4 | TRBV19 | ASGTGENIQY
TRBJ2-7 | TRBV19 | ASSPRDRAYEQY
TRBJ2-5 | TRBV2 | ASRSGLAGGKTQY
TRBJ2-7 | TRBV11-2 | ASSFRDRGLDEQY
TRBJ2-2 | TRBV18 | ASSDVRVPANTGELF
NA | TRBV4-2 | ASSLGTSGAYEQY
TRBJ2-7 | TRBV6-5 | ASSLRQGEQY
TRBJ2-5 | TRBV6-4 | ASSDSAPQETQY
TRBJ2-7 | TRBV15 | ATSIRSTGTSYEQY
TRBJ2-7 | TRBV2 | ASSVWASGDYSYEQY
TRBJ1-2 | TRBV28 | ASSLDSYGYT
TRBJ2-2 | TRBV5-4 | ASSSGLAERGELF
TRBJ2-1 | TRBV6-1 | ASSEAFSYNEQF
TRBJ2-7 | TRBV5-4 | ASERQGSYEQY
TRBJ2-5 | TRBV11-2 | ASSYGTVGREAQY
TRBJ1-2 | TRBV11-2 | ASSLSVDRGYGYT
TRBJ2-5 | TRBV19 | ASSMGGGQETQY
TRBJ2-7 | TRBV25-1 | ASSAGLAGGPRVYEQY